This is a list of T cell receptor beta chains from one sample in a study of T cell responses to AZD1222 COVID-19 vaccine. The method was immunoSEQ multiplex PCR; TCRdb's version includes in-frame clones alone and lacks a portion of them. The sample lists over 110,000 clones, roughly 93% occurring once. This sample comprised peripheral blood, obtained 28 days after the second AZD1222 dose. These receptors came from an adult who received the AZD1222 COVID-19 vaccine. Each CDR3 is given with its conserved first and last residue. D genes are given only for firm matches.

DNA: TGTGCCAGCAGTCCGGGGTTTGTGGAGACCCAGTACTTC; CDR3: CASSPGFVETQYF; D: NA; J: TRBJ2-5; V: TRBV27
DNA: TGTGCCAGCAGCCACCTAGACGGGGGGAGAGACAATGAGCAGTTCTTC; CDR3: CASSHLDGGRDNEQFF; D: TRBD2; J: TRBJ2-1; V: TRBV4-2
DNA: TGTGCCATTACCGACAGTAACAACTATGGCTACACCTTC; CDR3: CAITDSNNYGYTF; D: NA; J: TRBJ1-2; V: TRBV10-3
DNA: TGTGCCAGCAGCGGGACAGGGGGCCAAGAGACCCAGTACTTC; CDR3: CASSGTGGQETQYF; D: TRBD1; J: TRBJ2-5; V: TRBV5-4
DNA: TGTGCCAGCAGCTACCCTCCCGGGACAGTCAATTCACCCCTCCACTTT; CDR3: CASSYPPGTVNSPLHF; D: TRBD1; J: TRBJ1-6; V: TRBV7-2
DNA: TGCAGCGTTCAAGGGATTGAAGGCTACACCTTC; CDR3: CSVQGIEGYTF; D: NA; J: TRBJ1-2; V: TRBV29-1
DNA: TGTGCCAGCAGTTACTCTAGGGAAAATCAGCCCCAGCATTTT; CDR3: CASSYSRENQPQHF; D: NA; J: TRBJ1-5; V: TRBV6-6
DNA: TGTGCCAGCAGTTACGGACGTCACCTTGAAGCTTTCTTT; CDR3: CASSYGRHLEAFF; D: NA; J: TRBJ1-1; V: TRBV6-5
DNA: TGTGCCATCAGTGACGGGACTAACTATGGCTACACCTTC; CDR3: CAISDGTNYGYTF; D: NA; J: TRBJ1-2; V: TRBV10-3
DNA: TGCGCCAGCAGCCAGGGACAGGGTTCTTCACCCCTCCACTTT; CDR3: CASSQGQGSSPLHF; D: TRBD1; J: TRBJ1-6; V: TRBV4-1
DNA: TGCGCCAGCAGCCAAGCTAAAGGGGGACCGAGCACAGATACGCAGTATTTT; CDR3: CASSQAKGGPSTDTQYF; D: NA; J: TRBJ2-3; V: TRBV4-3
DNA: TGTGCCAGCAGTCTAACTGGGGGTGCCACTGAAGCTTTCTTT; CDR3: CASSLTGGATEAFF; D: NA; J: TRBJ1-1; V: TRBV27
DNA: TGTGCCAGCAGAAGAGCAACTCTTAACACTGAAGCTTTCTTT; CDR3: CASRRATLNTEAFF; D: NA; J: TRBJ1-1; V: TRBV6-5
DNA: TGCGCCAGCCGATCCTTTCGGTACAATGAGCAGTTCTTC; CDR3: CASRSFRYNEQFF; D: NA; J: TRBJ2-1; V: TRBV5-1
DNA: TGTGCCCTCAGAGGGGCGGAAAGCACAGATACGCAGTATTTT; CDR3: CALRGAESTDTQYF; D: NA; J: TRBJ2-3; V: TRBV10-3
DNA: TGTGCCAGCAGCTTAAGTCACCTAGCGGGGATCTACGAGCAGTACTTC; CDR3: CASSLSHLAGIYEQYF; D: TRBD2; J: TRBJ2-7; V: TRBV11-2
DNA: TGTGCCTCAACAGGGTCCGCCTATGGCTACACCTTC; CDR3: CASTGSAYGYTF; D: NA; J: TRBJ1-2; V: TRBV28
DNA: TGTGCCAGCAGTTACAGTCTGGGAGATAGGAAACTGTTTTTT; CDR3: CASSYSLGDRKLFF; D: NA; J: TRBJ1-4; V: TRBV6-2/TRBV6-3
DNA: TGTGCCAGCAATGGAGCGGGAGGGTTTTACGAGCAGTACTTC; CDR3: CASNGAGGFYEQYF; D: TRBD2; J: TRBJ2-7; V: TRBV2
DNA: TGTGCCAGCAGCCTAGAGGACAGACTGGGCGGGGAGCTGTTTTTT; CDR3: CASSLEDRLGGELFF; D: NA; J: TRBJ2-2; V: TRBV7-7
DNA: TGCAGCGCAAACAGGGGGCGAGGTGAAAAACTGTTTTTT; CDR3: CSANRGRGEKLFF; D: TRBD1; J: TRBJ1-4; V: TRBV29-1